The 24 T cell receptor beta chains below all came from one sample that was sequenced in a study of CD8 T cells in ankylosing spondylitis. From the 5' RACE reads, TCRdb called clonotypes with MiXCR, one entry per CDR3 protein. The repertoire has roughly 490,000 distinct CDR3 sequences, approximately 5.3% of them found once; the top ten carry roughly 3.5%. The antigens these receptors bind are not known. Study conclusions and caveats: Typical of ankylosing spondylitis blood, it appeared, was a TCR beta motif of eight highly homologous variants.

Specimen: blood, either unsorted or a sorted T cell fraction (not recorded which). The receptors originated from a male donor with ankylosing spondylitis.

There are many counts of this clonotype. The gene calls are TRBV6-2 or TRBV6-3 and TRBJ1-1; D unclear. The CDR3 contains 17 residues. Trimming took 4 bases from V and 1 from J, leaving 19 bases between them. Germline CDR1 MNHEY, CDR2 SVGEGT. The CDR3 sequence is CASSFLDGPTPNTEAFF. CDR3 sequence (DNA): TGTGCCAGCAGTTTCCTAGACGGACCAACTCCGAACACTGAAGCTTTCTTT.

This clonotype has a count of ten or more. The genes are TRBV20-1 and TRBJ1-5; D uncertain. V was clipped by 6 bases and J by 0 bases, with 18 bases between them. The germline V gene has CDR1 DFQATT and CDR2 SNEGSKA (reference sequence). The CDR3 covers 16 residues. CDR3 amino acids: CSASVPKHLSNQPQHF. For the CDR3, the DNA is TGCAGTGCCTCTGTTCCAAAACACCTTAGCAATCAGCCCCAGCATTTT.

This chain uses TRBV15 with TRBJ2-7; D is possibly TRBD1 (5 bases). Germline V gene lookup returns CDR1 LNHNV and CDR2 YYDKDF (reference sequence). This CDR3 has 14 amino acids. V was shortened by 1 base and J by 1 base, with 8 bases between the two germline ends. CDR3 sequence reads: CATSRVRTSYEQYF. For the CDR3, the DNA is TGTGCCACCAGCAGAGTACGGACATCCTACGAGCAGTACTTC.

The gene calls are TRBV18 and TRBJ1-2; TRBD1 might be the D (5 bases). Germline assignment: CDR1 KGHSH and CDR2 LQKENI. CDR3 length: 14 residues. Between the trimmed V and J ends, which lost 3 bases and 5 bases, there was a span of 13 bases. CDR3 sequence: CASSPSIREYGYTF. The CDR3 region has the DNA TGTGCCAGCTCACCGTCTATCAGGGAATATGGCTACACCTTC.

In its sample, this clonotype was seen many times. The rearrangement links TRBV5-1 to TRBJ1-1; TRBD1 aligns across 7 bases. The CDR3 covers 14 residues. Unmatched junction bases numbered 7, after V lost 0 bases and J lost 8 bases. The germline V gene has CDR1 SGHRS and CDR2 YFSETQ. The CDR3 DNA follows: TGCGCCAGCAGCTTGGACAGGGGTGGATCCGAAGCTTTCTTT. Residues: CASSLDRGGSEAFF.

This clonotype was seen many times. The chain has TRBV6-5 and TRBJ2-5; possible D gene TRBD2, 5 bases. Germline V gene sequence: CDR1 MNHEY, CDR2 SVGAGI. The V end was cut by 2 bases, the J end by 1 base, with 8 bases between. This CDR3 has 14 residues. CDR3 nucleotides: TGTGCCAGCAGTTACGCGGCGGGCCAAGAGACCCAGTACTTC. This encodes CASSYAAGQETQYF.

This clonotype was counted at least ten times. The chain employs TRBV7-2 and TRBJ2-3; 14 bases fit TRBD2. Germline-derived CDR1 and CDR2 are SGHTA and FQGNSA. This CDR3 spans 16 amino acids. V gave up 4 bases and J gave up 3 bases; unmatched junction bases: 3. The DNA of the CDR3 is TGTGCCAGCAGCTCTAGGACTAGCGGGGGGACAGATACGCAGTATTTT. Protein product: CASSSRTSGGTDTQYF.

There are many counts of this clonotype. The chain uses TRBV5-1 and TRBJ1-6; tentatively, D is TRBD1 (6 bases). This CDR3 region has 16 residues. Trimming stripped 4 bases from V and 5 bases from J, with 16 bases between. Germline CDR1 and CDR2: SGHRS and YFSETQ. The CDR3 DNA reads TGCGCCAGCAGCAGGGACGGGACACCAAATAATTCACCCCTCCACTTT. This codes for CASSRDGTPNNSPLHF.

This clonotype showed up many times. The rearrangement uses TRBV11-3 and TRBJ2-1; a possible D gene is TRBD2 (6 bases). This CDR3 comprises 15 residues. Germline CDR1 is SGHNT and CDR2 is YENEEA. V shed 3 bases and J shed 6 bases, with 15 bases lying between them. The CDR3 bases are TGTGCCAGCAGCTTCGGCGGGGAGCTGGGCAATGAGCAGTTCTTC. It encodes CASSFGGELGNEQFF.

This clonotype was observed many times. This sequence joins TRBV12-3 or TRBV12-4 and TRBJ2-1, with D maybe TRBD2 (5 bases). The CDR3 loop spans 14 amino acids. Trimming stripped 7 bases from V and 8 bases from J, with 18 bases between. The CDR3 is CASTGELQADEQFF. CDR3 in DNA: TGTGCCAGCACCGGGGAACTCCAAGCCGATGAGCAGTTCTTC.

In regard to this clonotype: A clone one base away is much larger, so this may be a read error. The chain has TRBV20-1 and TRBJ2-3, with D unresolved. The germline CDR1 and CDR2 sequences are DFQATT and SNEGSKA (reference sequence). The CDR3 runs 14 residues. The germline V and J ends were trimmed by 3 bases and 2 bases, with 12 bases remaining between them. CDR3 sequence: CSASFDAYTDTQYF. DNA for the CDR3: TGCAGTGCTAGTTTCGACGCCTACACAGATACGCAGTATTTT.

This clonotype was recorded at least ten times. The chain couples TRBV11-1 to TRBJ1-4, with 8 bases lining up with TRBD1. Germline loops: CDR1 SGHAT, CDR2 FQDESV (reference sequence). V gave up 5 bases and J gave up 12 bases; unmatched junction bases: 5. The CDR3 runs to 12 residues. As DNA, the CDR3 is TGTGCCAGCAGCATCGACAGGGGTGAACTGTTTTTT. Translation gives CASSIDRGELFF.

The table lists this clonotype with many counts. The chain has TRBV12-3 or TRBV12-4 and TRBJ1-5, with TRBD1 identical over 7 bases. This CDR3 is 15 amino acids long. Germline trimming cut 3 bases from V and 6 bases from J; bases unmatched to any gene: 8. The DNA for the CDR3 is TGTGCCAGCAGTTTCCACGGAGGGGGCGGTCAGCCCCAGCATTTT. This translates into CASSFHGGGGQPQHF.

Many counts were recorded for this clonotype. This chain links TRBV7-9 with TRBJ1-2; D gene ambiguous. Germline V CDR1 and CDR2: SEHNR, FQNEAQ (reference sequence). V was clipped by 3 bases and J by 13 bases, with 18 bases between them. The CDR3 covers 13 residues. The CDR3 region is CASSFPVLSTSTF. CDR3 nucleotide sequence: TGTGCCAGCAGCTTTCCGGTCCTATCGACGTCCACCTTC.

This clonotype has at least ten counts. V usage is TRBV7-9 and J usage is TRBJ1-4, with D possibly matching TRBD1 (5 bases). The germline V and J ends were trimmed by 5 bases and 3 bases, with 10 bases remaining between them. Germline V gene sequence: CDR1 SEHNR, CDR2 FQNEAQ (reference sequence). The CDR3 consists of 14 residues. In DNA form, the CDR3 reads TGTGCCAGCAGCCTCCAGGGTCCTAATGAAAAACTGTTTTTT. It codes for CASSLQGPNEKLFF.

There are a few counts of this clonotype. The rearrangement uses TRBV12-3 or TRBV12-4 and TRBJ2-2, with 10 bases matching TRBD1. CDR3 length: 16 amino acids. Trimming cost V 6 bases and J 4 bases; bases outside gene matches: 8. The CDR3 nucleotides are TGTGCCAGCAGACCGGGGGACAGGGGTGGCACCGGGGAGCTGTTTTTT. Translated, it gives CASRPGDRGGTGELFF.

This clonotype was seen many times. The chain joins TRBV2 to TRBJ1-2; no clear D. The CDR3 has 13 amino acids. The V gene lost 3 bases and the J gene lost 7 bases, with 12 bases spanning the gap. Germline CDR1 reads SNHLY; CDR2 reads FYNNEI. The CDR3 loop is CASSEFMEVGYTF. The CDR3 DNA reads TGTGCCAGCAGTGAGTTTATGGAGGTTGGCTACACCTTC.

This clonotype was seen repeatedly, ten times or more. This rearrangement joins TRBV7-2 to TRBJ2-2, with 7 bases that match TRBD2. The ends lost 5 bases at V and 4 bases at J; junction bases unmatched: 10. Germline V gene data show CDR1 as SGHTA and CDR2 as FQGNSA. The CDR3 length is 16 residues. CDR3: CASSVKSGGGTGELFF. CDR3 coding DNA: TGTGCCAGCAGCGTCAAATCGGGAGGAGGCACCGGGGAGCTGTTTTTT.

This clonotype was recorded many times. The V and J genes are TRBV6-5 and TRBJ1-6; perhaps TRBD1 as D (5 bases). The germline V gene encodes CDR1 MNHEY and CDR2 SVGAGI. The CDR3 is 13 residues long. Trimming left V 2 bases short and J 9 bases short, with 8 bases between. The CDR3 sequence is CASSYEGSSPLHF. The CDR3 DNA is TGTGCCAGCAGTTACGAGGGGAGTTCACCCCTCCACTTT.

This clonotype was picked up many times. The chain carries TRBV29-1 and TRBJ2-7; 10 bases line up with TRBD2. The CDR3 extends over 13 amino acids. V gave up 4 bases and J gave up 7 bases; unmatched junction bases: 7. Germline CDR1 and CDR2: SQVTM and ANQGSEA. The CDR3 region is CSVAGTSVREQYF. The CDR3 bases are TGCAGCGTTGCTGGGACTAGCGTCAGGGAGCAGTACTTC.

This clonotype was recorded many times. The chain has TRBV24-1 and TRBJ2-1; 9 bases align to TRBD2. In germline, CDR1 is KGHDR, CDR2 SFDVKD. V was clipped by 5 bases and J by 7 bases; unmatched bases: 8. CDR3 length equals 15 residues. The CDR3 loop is CATSAGTSRRNEQFF. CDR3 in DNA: TGTGCCACCAGTGCCGGGACTAGCCGAAGGAATGAGCAGTTCTTC.

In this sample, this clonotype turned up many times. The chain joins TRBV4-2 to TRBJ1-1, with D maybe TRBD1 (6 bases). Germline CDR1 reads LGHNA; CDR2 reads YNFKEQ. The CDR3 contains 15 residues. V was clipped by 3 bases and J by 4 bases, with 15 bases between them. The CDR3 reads CASSQPGRGGTEAFF. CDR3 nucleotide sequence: TGTGCCAGCAGCCAGCCCGGACGAGGGGGCACTGAAGCTTTCTTT.

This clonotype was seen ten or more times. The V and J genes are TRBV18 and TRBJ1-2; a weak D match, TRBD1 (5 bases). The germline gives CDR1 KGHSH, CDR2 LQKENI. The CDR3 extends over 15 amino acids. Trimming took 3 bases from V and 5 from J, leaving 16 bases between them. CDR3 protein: CASSPVLRGPYGYTF. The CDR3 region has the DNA TGTGCCAGCTCACCTGTATTGAGGGGCCCTTATGGCTACACCTTC.

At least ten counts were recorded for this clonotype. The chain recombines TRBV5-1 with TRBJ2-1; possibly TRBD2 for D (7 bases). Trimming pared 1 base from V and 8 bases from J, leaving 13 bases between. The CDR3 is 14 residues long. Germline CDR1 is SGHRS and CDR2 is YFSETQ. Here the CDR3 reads CASSLWGAGDEQFF. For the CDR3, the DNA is TGCGCCAGCAGCTTGTGGGGGGCGGGGGATGAGCAGTTCTTC.